A single sample is the source of the 31 T cell receptor beta chains below, sequenced in a study of post-analysis software for immune sequencing data. General study points: The five TRBV segments detected at higher frequency in patients than in controls included TRBV5-6, TRBV5-1 and TRBV20-1.

The antigens these receptors bind are not known. Prepared TCR beta cDNA libraries contained unique molecular identifiers. MiXCR was run by TCRdb on the PCR reads, yielding one entry per CDR3 protein. The sample includes fewer than 850,000 distinct CDR3 sequences, roughly 27% of them seen just once. Sample: blood. The origin of the receptors is a girl between 10 and 17 years old with multiple sclerosis.

CDR3 sequence reads: CASSFRGLAITTDTQYF. CDR3 nucleotide sequence: TGTGCCAGCAGTTTTAGGGGACTAGCTATAACCACAGATACGCAGTATTTT. The rearrangement uses TRBV28 and TRBJ2-3; 9 bases map to TRBD2. This CDR3 contains 17 residues. CDR1 is MDHEN, CDR2 SYDVKM, per germline. J lost 2 bases, V lost 3 bases, and 9 bases had no gene match.

The J gene is TRBJ2-6, the V gene TRBV6-5; unclear D gene. The germline V gene encodes CDR1 MNHEY and CDR2 SVGAGI. This CDR3 comprises 14 residues. The ends were cut back, 8 bases at V and 4 bases at J, with 12 bases in the middle. The CDR3 loop is CASGRPSGANVLTF. CDR3 nucleotide sequence: TGTGCCAGCGGACGGCCAAGCGGGGCCAACGTCCTGACTTTC.

The chain couples TRBV4-1 to TRBJ2-5, with 8 bases identical to TRBD1. Germline V gives CDR1 MGHRA, CDR2 YSYEKL. The CDR3 is made up of 15 amino acids. V dropped 3 bases and J dropped 5; count of bases not matched to a gene: 8. CDR3 amino acids: CASSQPAGGRETQYF. The CDR3 nucleotides read TGCGCCAGCAGCCAGCCAGCAGGGGGCCGGGAGACCCAGTACTTC.

This clonotype occurred a few times. The chain joins TRBV29-1 to TRBJ2-1; maybe TRBD2 (6 bases). The CDR3 extends over 14 amino acids. CDR1 SQVTM and CDR2 ANQGSEA come from the germline V gene. Trimming removed 7 bases from V and 2 bases from J, with 15 bases in between. The CDR3 region has the DNA TGCAGCGGGAACCGGGACTTTCCCTACAATGAGCAGTTCTTC. As protein: CSGNRDFPYNEQFF.

The chain uses TRBV2 and TRBJ2-5; D gene ambiguous. This CDR3 spans 14 amino acids. The germline gives CDR1 SNHLY, CDR2 FYNNEI. The V end lost 5 bases, the J end lost 5 bases, and 15 bases lay between the germline ends. The CDR3 loop reads CASSPGPGPETQYF. CDR3 DNA sequence: TGTGCCAGCAGTCCTGGCCCGGGCCCGGAGACCCAGTACTTC. The variable domain in full, completed from reference TRBV2 and TRBJ2-5, reads EPEVTQTPSHQVTQMGQEVILRCVPISNHLYFYWYRQILGQKVEFLVSFYNNEISEKSEIFDDQFSVERPDGSNFTLKIRSTKLEDSAMYFCASSPGPGPETQYFGPGTRLLVL.

In its sample, this clonotype was seen many times. The CDR3 sequence: CSAFSGAYNEQFF. CDR3 DNA: TGCAGTGCTTTTAGCGGGGCATACAATGAGCAGTTCTTC. This sequence joins TRBV20-1 and TRBJ2-1; TRBD2 matches 8 bases. The germline gives CDR1 DFQATT, CDR2 SNEGSKA (reference sequence). V lost 5 bases to trimming and J lost 4 bases; unmatched junction nucleotides: 4. The CDR3 runs to 13 residues.

The sample holds many counts of this clonotype. The V and J genes are TRBV29-1 and TRBJ2-6; D perhaps matches TRBD2 (6 bases). Germline V gene data show CDR1 as SQVTM and CDR2 as ANQGSEA. The CDR3 contains 12 residues. Between the trimmed V and J ends, which lost 3 bases and 10 bases, there was a span of 10 bases. This CDR3 is CSVEEGRNVLTF. The CDR3, as DNA: TGCAGCGTTGAGGAGGGGCGGAACGTCCTGACTTTC.

This clonotype showed up many times. The CDR3 coding sequence is TGCAGCGTTTGGGACAGGGGCATAACAGATACGCAGTATTTT. Translated, it gives CSVWDRGITDTQYF. The genes are TRBV29-1 and TRBJ2-3, with 10 positions matching TRBD1. This CDR3 is built from 14 residues. The ends lost 5 bases at V and 3 bases at J; junction bases unmatched: 5. Germline CDR1 SQVTM, CDR2 ANQGSEA.

The chain couples TRBV5-6 to TRBJ2-2; the D gene could be TRBD1 or TRBD2 (5 bases each). From germline, CDR1 is SGHDT and CDR2 YYEEEE. The CDR3 sequence is 17 residues long. The V and J ends lost 4 bases and 7 bases respectively, with 23 bases between them. The CDR3 DNA sequence: TGTGCCAGCAGCCCCGTCCCGGGACGGGGAGAAGGCGGGGAGCTGTTTTTT. Translating it yields CASSPVPGRGEGGELFF.

This clonotype was counted a few times. This chain links TRBV28 with TRBJ2-1; TRBD2 agrees at 8 bases. Germline V CDR1 and CDR2: MDHEN, SYDVKM. J lost 4 bases, V lost 6 bases, and 5 bases had no gene match. The CDR3 has 14 residues. The CDR3 is CASRGGGPYNEQFF. The CDR3, as DNA: TGTGCCAGCAGGGGCGGGGGGCCGTACAATGAGCAGTTCTTC.

The chain combines TRBV20-1 with TRBJ2-1, with 8 bases identical to TRBD2. The CDR3 has 15 residues. Germline loops: CDR1 DFQATT, CDR2 SNEGSKA (reference sequence). Germline trimming cut 6 bases from V and 4 bases from J; bases unmatched to any gene: 11. CDR3 sequence (DNA): TGCAGTGCCATAGCGGGACTCTCGGGGTACAATGAGCAGTTCTTC. This encodes CSAIAGLSGYNEQFF.

This clonotype was observed a few times. J is TRBJ2-3 and V is TRBV5-1; D unresolved. V was pared by 1 base and J by 4 bases, with 7 bases between. CDR1 and CDR2 from the germline V gene are SGHRS and YFSETQ. The CDR3 runs 13 residues. CDR3 sequence: CASSLNAPDTQYF. DNA for the CDR3: TGCGCCAGCAGCTTGAATGCGCCAGATACGCAGTATTTT.

This clonotype was seen a handful of times. The chain uses TRBV24-1 and TRBJ2-7; D remains ambiguous. CDR1 KGHDR and CDR2 SFDVKD come from the germline V gene. The CDR3 is 13 residues long. V dropped 4 bases and J dropped 5 bases, with 11 bases sitting between them. Here the CDR3 DNA reads TGTGCCACCAGTGAGAGTACGCTTAACGAGCAGTACTTC. As protein: CATSESTLNEQYF.

Remarks on this clonotype: Relative to the germline gene, one junction end is altered; a read error may explain this. The chain employs TRBV7-9 and TRBJ2-1, with 8 positions matching TRBD2. The CDR3 has 15 residues. Per the germline V gene, CDR1 is SEHNR and CDR2 is FQNEAQ (reference sequence). The CDR3 DNA is TGTTCCAGCAGACTAAGCGGGAGACACTCATTTGGGCAGTTCTTC. This sequence encodes CSSRLSGRHSFGQFF.

This clonotype has only a few counts. The chain uses TRBV27 and TRBJ1-5; 7 bases agree with TRBD1. V dropped 6 bases and J dropped 6; count of bases not matched to a gene: 8. Per germline, CDR1 MNHEY and CDR2 SMNVEV (reference sequence). The CDR3 sequence is 14 residues long. CDR3 sequence: CASRRFDRAQPQHF. The CDR3 DNA reads as TGTGCCAGCAGACGTTTCGACAGGGCTCAGCCCCAGCATTTT.

The chain combines TRBV5-6 with TRBJ2-5; 11 bases agree with TRBD2. There are 14 residues in the CDR3. From germline, CDR1 is SGHDT and CDR2 YYEEEE. J was trimmed by 5 bases and V by 6 bases; bases with no gene match: 6. In DNA, the CDR3 is TGTGCCAGCAACTATAGGACTAGCGGGGAGACCCAGTACTTC. Its protein is CASNYRTSGETQYF.

This clonotype was picked up a small number of times. The rearrangement uses TRBV7-9 and TRBJ2-7, with no clear D. CDR1 is SEHNR, CDR2 FQNEAQ, per germline (reference sequence). With 5 bases removed from V and 6 bases from J, the gap between germline ends came to 23 bases. The CDR3 spans 16 residues. The CDR3 DNA reads TGTGCCAGCAGCCCATATGTGTCGCCCGCTGGCTCCGAGCAGTACTTC. This sequence encodes CASSPYVSPAGSEQYF.

This rearrangement joins TRBV20-1 to TRBJ1-5; possible D gene TRBD1, 5 bases. CDR3 length equals 14 residues. CDR1 and CDR2 from the germline V gene are DFQATT and SNEGSKA (reference sequence). Trimming took 6 bases from V and 3 from J, leaving 15 bases between them. The CDR3 region is CSATGWGNNQPQHF. The CDR3 DNA reads as TGCAGTGCCACCGGATGGGGCAACAATCAGCCCCAGCATTTT.

This clonotype was detected once. V and J are TRBV20-1 and TRBJ1-1, with D tentatively TRBD1 (5 bases). Trimming shortened V by 5 bases and J by 0 bases, and 10 bases separated the two germline ends. CDR3 length equals 13 residues. The germline CDR1 and CDR2 sequences are DFQATT and SNEGSKA (reference sequence). CDR3 sequence reads: CSAGGVLNTEAFF. The CDR3 nucleotides are TGCAGTGCTGGGGGGGTTTTGAACACTGAAGCTTTCTTT.

The chain carries TRBV6-6 and TRBJ2-5; a possible D gene is TRBD2 (5 bases). This CDR3 contains 13 residues. Trimming shortened V by 6 bases and J by 11 bases, and 19 bases separated the two germline ends. The germline gives CDR1 MNHNY, CDR2 SVGAGI (reference sequence). CDR3 sequence (DNA): TGTGCCAGCAGCTACGACGGGGTGGAGGAGCAGTACTTC. Protein product: CASSYDGVEEQYF.

This clonotype was counted only a few times. The DNA for the CDR3 is TGTGCCAGCAGTGCTATCGGCCGGGAAGAGACCCAGTACTTC. Translating gives CASSAIGREETQYF. The V call is TRBV25-1, the J call TRBJ2-5, with D uncertain. The CDR3 spans 14 residues. In germline, CDR1 is MGHDK, CDR2 SYGVNS. V lost 4 bases, J lost 3 bases, and 12 bases lay in between.

The rearrangement joins TRBV7-9 to TRBJ2-1; 8 positions agree with TRBD1. Trimming removed 4 bases from V and 3 bases from J; junction bases left unmatched: 8. Looked up from germline, CDR1 is SEHNR and CDR2 is FQNEAQ (reference sequence). This CDR3 contains 16 residues. Here the CDR3 reads CASSWERTGNYNEQFF. The CDR3 nucleotides are TGTGCCAGCAGCTGGGAAAGGACAGGGAACTACAATGAGCAGTTCTTC. Drawing the rest from reference TRBV7-9 and TRBJ2-1, the complete variable domain is DTGVSQNPRHKITKRGQNVTFRCDPISEHNRLYWYRQTLGQGPEFLTYFQNEAQLEKSRLLSDRFSAERPKGSFSTLEIQRTEQGDSAMYLCASSWERTGNYNEQFFGPGTRLTVL.

This chain joins TRBV4-1 and TRBJ2-1; D gene ambiguous. The CDR3 length is 16 residues. The germline V and J ends were trimmed by 3 bases and 0 bases, with 12 bases remaining between them. CDR1 and CDR2 from the germline V gene are MGHRA and YSYEKL. DNA of the CDR3: TGCGCCAGCAGCCAGTCCAAAGGGTTCTCCTACAATGAGCAGTTCTTC. Translated, it gives CASSQSKGFSYNEQFF.

The chain links TRBV6-4 to TRBJ1-1, with 8 bases lining up with TRBD1. Germline V gives CDR1 MRHNA, CDR2 SNTAGT. Trimming at V came to 4 bases and at J to 4 bases, leaving 11 bases not matched to a gene. CDR3 length equals 16 residues. Here the CDR3 reads CASSASTGDGSTEAFF. The CDR3 DNA reads TGTGCCAGCAGTGCATCGACAGGGGACGGGAGCACTGAAGCTTTCTTT.

In this sample, this clonotype turned up a few times. The V and J genes are TRBV4-3 and TRBJ2-7, with 10 bases lining up with TRBD2. The V segment lost 1 base and the J segment 6 bases; nucleotides outside the gene matches: 6. Germline CDR1 reads LGHNA; CDR2 reads YSLEER. The CDR3 has 15 residues. Here the CDR3 reads CASSQGRTSGLEQYF. The DNA of the CDR3 is TGCGCCAGCAGCCAAGGGAGGACTAGCGGCCTCGAGCAGTACTTC.

The chain recombines TRBV11-3 with TRBJ2-1, with TRBD2 matching over 7 bases. The CDR3 sequence is 12 residues long. The junction had 9 bases not matched to a gene; V was cut back by 5 bases and J by 14 bases. Germline values: CDR1 SGHNT, CDR2 YENEEA. In DNA, the CDR3 is TGTGCCAGCAGCGCCGCCAGCGGGGTTGAGTTCTTC. Its protein is CASSAASGVEFF.

The chain recombines TRBV29-1 with TRBJ2-1; tentative D call: TRBD1 (6 bases). CDR3 length: 15 amino acids. Germline CDR1 and CDR2: SQVTM and ANQGSEA. The V and J ends lost 7 bases and 5 bases respectively, with 21 bases between them. CDR3 sequence (DNA): TGCAGCGCAAACTCCGGGACAACAGCCCACAATGAGCAGTTCTTC. This translates into CSANSGTTAHNEQFF.

This clonotype was counted a few times. The chain is built from TRBV10-3 and TRBJ2-4, with D perhaps TRBD2 (5 bases). The CDR3 runs 14 residues. Germline V gives CDR1 ENHRY, CDR2 SYGVKD. Trimming removed 3 bases from V and 8 bases from J, with 14 bases in between. CDR3 amino acids: CAISDDYRPDIQYF. The CDR3 nucleotides read TGTGCCATCAGTGATGACTATCGGCCGGACATTCAGTACTTC.

The chain carries TRBV6-6 and TRBJ1-5, with D tentatively TRBD1 (5 bases). The germline V gene has CDR1 MNHNY and CDR2 SVGAGI (reference sequence). With 6 bases removed from V and 6 bases from J, the gap between germline ends came to 24 bases. The CDR3 spans 17 residues. CDR3 coding DNA: TGTGCCAGCAGCCGTCCCCGGGACGCCGGAGGTGGTCAGCCCCAGCATTTT. This sequence encodes CASSRPRDAGGGQPQHF.

The CDR3 DNA sequence: TGTGCCAGCAGCTTAGTGGCAGGAGCCCAAGAGACCCAGTTCTTC. This sequence encodes CASSLVAGAQETQFF. This chain uses TRBV7-2 with TRBJ2-1, with D uncertain. Germline V CDR1 and CDR2: SGHTA, FQGNSA. The CDR3 spans 15 residues. Trimming removed 1 base from V and 13 bases from J, with 20 bases in between.

This clonotype was picked up a small number of times. The chain carries TRBV7-8 and TRBJ1-5; 7 bases fit TRBD1. Per germline, CDR1 SGHVS and CDR2 FQNEAQ. This CDR3 has 16 amino acids. V shed 5 bases, J shed 5 bases, and the junction held 12 bases outside the gene matches. Here the CDR3 DNA reads TGTGCCAGCAGCCCAGACAGGGTGGAGGGGGATCAGCCCCAGCATTTT. The encoded protein is CASSPDRVEGDQPQHF.